A single sample gave rise to the 23 T cell receptor beta chains below, sequenced in a study of T cell responses to AZD1222 COVID-19 vaccine. TCRdb's table, derived via immunoSEQ multiplex PCR, lists solely in-frame clones and lacks some. Among fewer than 95,000 clones listed, around nine tenths were seen once. The input for sequencing was peripheral blood, taken 28 days after the second AZD1222 dose. The receptors were sampled from an adult who received the AZD1222 COVID-19 vaccine.

The rearrangement uses TRBV6-5 and TRBJ1-3, with D possibly TRBD1 on 5 matching bases. V shed 3 bases and J shed 5 bases, with 14 bases lying between them. The length of the CDR3 is 15 residues. Germline CDR1 is MNHEY and CDR2 is SVGAGI. CDR3 nucleotide sequence: TGTGCCAGCAGTTATTCCCCGGGGACCAGAAACACCATATATTTT. It yields the protein CASSYSPGTRNTIYF.

J is TRBJ1-1 and V is TRBV5-1; 7 bases line up with TRBD1. This CDR3 has 14 amino acids. J gave up 5 bases and V 0 bases, and 4 bases lay outside the gene matches. Germline V lookup: CDR1 SGHRS, CDR2 YFSETQ. The CDR3 region is CASSLVRGDTEAFF. The DNA of the CDR3 is TGCGCCAGCAGCTTGGTCAGGGGGGATACTGAAGCTTTCTTT.

The chain employs TRBV9 and TRBJ2-7, with a weak D call TRBD1 (6 bases). Germline V lookup: CDR1 SGDLS, CDR2 YYNGEE. There are 15 residues in the CDR3. The V end was cut by 4 bases, the J end by 5 bases, with 19 bases between. The CDR3 region is CASSPTGGSPDEQYF. The CDR3 DNA reads as TGTGCCAGCAGCCCGACAGGCGGCAGCCCTGACGAGCAGTACTTC.

The chain uses TRBV19 and TRBJ1-1, with D unresolved. The germline gives CDR1 LNHDA, CDR2 SQIVND (reference sequence). This CDR3 region has 13 residues. Deletions cut 8 bases from V and 1 base from J, with 11 bases between. The CDR3 DNA follows: TGTGCCAGTTTTATCACAGAGAACACTGAAGCTTTCTTT. Protein sequence: CASFITENTEAFF.

This clone showed up just once. The V gene is TRBV2, the J gene TRBJ1-2; weak D call: TRBD1 (5 bases). The V end lost 7 bases, the J end lost 4 bases, and 7 bases lay between the germline ends. The germline V gene has CDR1 SNHLY and CDR2 FYNNEI. CDR3 length equals 11 residues. The CDR3 coding sequence is TGTGCCAGCATCCAGGGCTATGGCTACACCTTC. It specifies CASIQGYGYTF.

This CDR3 is CASSLEGRATQYF. CDR3 sequence (DNA): TGTGCCAGCAGCTTAGAGGGGCGGGCTACGCAGTATTTT. The V call is TRBV11-3, the J call TRBJ2-3; D could derive from TRBD1 or TRBD2 (5 bases each). The germline CDR1 and CDR2 sequences are SGHNT and YENEEA. The CDR3 spans 13 residues. Deletions cut 0 bases from V and 8 bases from J, with 9 bases between.

The chain carries TRBV15 and TRBJ1-4, with D possibly matching TRBD1 (6 bases). Trimming shortened V by 2 bases and J by 7 bases, and 17 bases separated the two germline ends. The CDR3 is made up of 16 amino acids. Germline V CDR1 and CDR2: LNHNV, YYDKDF (reference sequence). CDR3 loop: CATSRNLNTGREKLFF. Here the CDR3 DNA reads TGTGCCACCAGCAGAAATCTTAATACAGGGCGTGAAAAACTGTTTTTT. Complete variable domain (other parts from reference TRBV15 and TRBJ1-4): DAMVIQNPRYQVTQFGKPVTLSCSQTLNHNVMYWYQQKSSQAPKLLFHYYDKDFNNEADTPDNFQSRRPNTSFCFLDIRSPGLGDTAMYLCATSRNLNTGREKLFFGSGTQLSVL.

The chain employs TRBV7-2 and TRBJ1-1, with D maybe TRBD1 (6 bases). CDR1 SGHTA and CDR2 FQGNSA come from the germline V gene. This CDR3 contains 15 residues. Trimming left V 5 bases short and J 4 bases short, with 17 bases between. CDR3 nucleotides: TGTGCCAGCAGCCCACCGGGGGGGCTTGGCACTGAAGCTTTCTTT. Its translation is CASSPPGGLGTEAFF.

This chain links TRBV7-2 with TRBJ2-1, with TRBD1 identical over 9 bases. Germline CDR1 reads SGHTA; CDR2 reads FQGNSA. V was clipped by 5 bases and J by 1 base; unmatched bases: 6. This CDR3 is 16 amino acids long. The CDR3 DNA follows: TGTGCCAGCAGCCTCCTGGGGACAGGGTCCTACAATGAGCAGTTCTTC. Protein product: CASSLLGTGSYNEQFF.

This clone was observed once. The V call is TRBV7-9, the J call TRBJ1-1, with unresolved D. The CDR3 is 12 residues long. Trimming stripped 5 bases from V and 10 bases from J, with 14 bases between. Germline lookup yields CDR1 SEHNR and CDR2 FQNEAQ (reference sequence). The CDR3: CASSKPGRGAFF. CDR3 DNA: TGTGCCAGCAGCAAGCCTGGCCGGGGAGCTTTCTTT.

The chain couples TRBV2 to TRBJ1-6, with a possible D match to TRBD1 (5 bases). Between the trimmed V and J ends, which lost 6 bases and 7 bases, there was a span of 13 bases. The CDR3 consists of 14 residues. The germline gives CDR1 SNHLY, CDR2 FYNNEI. CDR3 nucleotides: TGTGCCAGCAGGGGTCAGGGTTTCAATTCACCCCTCCACTTT. Its protein product is CASRGQGFNSPLHF.

Here the CDR3 reads CAISESTGNTEAFF. CDR3 sequence (DNA): TGTGCCATCAGTGAGTCGACAGGGAACACTGAAGCTTTCTTT. This rearrangement joins TRBV10-3 to TRBJ1-1; a weak D match, TRBD1 (6 bases). This CDR3 is 14 amino acids long. The germline V and J ends were trimmed by 0 bases and 1 base, with 6 bases remaining between them. Germline V CDR1 and CDR2: ENHRY, SYGVKD.

This clone appeared once. The CDR3 loop reads CASSLTPYEQYF. The DNA of the CDR3 is TGTGCCAGCAGCCTAACCCCCTACGAGCAGTACTTC. This sequence joins TRBV6-2 or TRBV6-3 and TRBJ2-7; no reliable D call. CDR1 and CDR2 (germline): MNHEY, SVGEGT. CDR3 length equals 12 residues. V dropped 6 bases and J dropped 2 bases, with 8 bases sitting between them.

CDR3 region: CASSLYPSGVYEQYF. The CDR3 coding sequence is TGTGCCAGCAGCTTGTATCCTTCGGGGGTCTACGAGCAGTACTTC. V is TRBV5-8 and J is TRBJ2-7; possible D gene TRBD2, 6 bases. V was trimmed by 1 base and J by 3 bases, leaving 14 bases between them. The length of the CDR3 is 15 residues. CDR1 and CDR2 (germline): SGHTS, YDEGEE.

J is TRBJ2-7 and V is TRBV11-1; 14 nucleotides align to TRBD2. Trimming at V came to 4 bases and at J to 5 bases, leaving 7 bases not matched to a gene. Germline CDR1 and CDR2: SGHAT and FQDESV (reference sequence). The CDR3 has 16 residues. CDR3 sequence: CASSSRTSGGLHEQYF. The CDR3, as DNA: TGTGCCAGCAGCTCTCGGACTAGCGGGGGGTTACACGAGCAGTACTTC.

The chain couples TRBV28 to TRBJ1-5, with D perhaps TRBD1 (6 bases). The V and J ends lost 7 bases and 7 bases respectively, with 23 bases between them. In germline, CDR1 is MDHEN, CDR2 SYDVKM. The length of the CDR3 is 16 residues. CDR3 residues: CASNIKRGVLEQPQHF. The CDR3 DNA reads TGTGCCAGCAACATCAAGAGGGGGGTTCTGGAGCAGCCCCAGCATTTT.

This clone showed up just once. CDR3 sequence: CASSQDRGENQPQHF. CDR3 nucleotides: TGCGCCAGCAGCCAAGACAGGGGTGAGAATCAGCCCCAGCATTTT. The chain employs TRBV4-3 and TRBJ1-5, with a possible D match to TRBD1 (6 bases). Germline-derived CDR1 and CDR2 are LGHNA and YSLEER. CDR3 length equals 15 residues. V lost 0 bases to trimming and J lost 4 bases, with 10 bases between them.

The CDR3 nucleotides read TGTGCCTGGAGTGGACAGGGCGGGGAGACCCAGTACTTC. This sequence encodes CAWSGQGGETQYF. This rearrangement joins TRBV30 to TRBJ2-5, with TRBD1 matching 7 bases. V was pared by 1 base and J by 5 bases, with 4 bases of the junction left unmatched. The germline CDR1 and CDR2 sequences are GTSNPN and SVGIG (reference sequence). This CDR3 has 13 amino acids.

This chain joins TRBV7-2 and TRBJ2-7; no clear D gene. The CDR3 length is 13 residues. V gave up 3 bases and J gave up 0 bases, with 6 bases separating them. Germline assignment: CDR1 SGHTA and CDR2 FQGNSA. CDR3 DNA sequence: TGTGCCAGCAGCTTCCTCGGCTCCTACGAGCAGTACTTC. Its translation: CASSFLGSYEQYF.

The chain recombines TRBV5-5 with TRBJ1-1; 7 nucleotides align to TRBD1. Germline CDR1 SGHKS, CDR2 YYEKEE (reference sequence). Germline trimming cut 4 bases from V and 0 bases from J; bases unmatched to any gene: 6. This CDR3 comprises 15 residues. CDR3 in DNA: TGTGCCAGCAGCGGCACCGGGACAGTGAACACTGAAGCTTTCTTT. This gives the protein CASSGTGTVNTEAFF.

The chain recombines TRBV6-2 or TRBV6-3 with TRBJ2-7; D is undetermined. The CDR3 is 13 residues long. Per the germline V gene, CDR1 is MNHEY and CDR2 is SVGEGT. V was shortened by 6 bases and J by 8 bases, with 17 bases between the two germline ends. CDR3 in DNA: TGTGCCAGCAGCTCCTCTCGCGCCCCCAAGCAGTACTTC. The encoded protein is CASSSSRAPKQYF.

The chain recombines TRBV19 with TRBJ1-5; D remains unclear. V lost 5 bases to trimming and J lost 4 bases, with 18 bases between them. Germline loops: CDR1 LNHDA, CDR2 SQIVND (reference sequence). The CDR3 totals 16 residues. CDR3 coding DNA: TGTGCCAGTAGTTCCGGTGGCAGATCTTATAATCAGCCCCAGCATTTT. Translated: CASSSGGRSYNQPQHF.

The chain couples TRBV5-8 to TRBJ1-2, with D uncertain. This CDR3 region has 14 residues. Germline loops: CDR1 SGHTS, CDR2 YDEGEE. V dropped 1 base and J dropped 4 bases, with 11 bases sitting between them. The CDR3 is CASSLFRDAYGYTF. CDR3 nucleotide sequence: TGTGCCAGCAGCTTGTTTCGGGATGCCTATGGCTACACCTTC.